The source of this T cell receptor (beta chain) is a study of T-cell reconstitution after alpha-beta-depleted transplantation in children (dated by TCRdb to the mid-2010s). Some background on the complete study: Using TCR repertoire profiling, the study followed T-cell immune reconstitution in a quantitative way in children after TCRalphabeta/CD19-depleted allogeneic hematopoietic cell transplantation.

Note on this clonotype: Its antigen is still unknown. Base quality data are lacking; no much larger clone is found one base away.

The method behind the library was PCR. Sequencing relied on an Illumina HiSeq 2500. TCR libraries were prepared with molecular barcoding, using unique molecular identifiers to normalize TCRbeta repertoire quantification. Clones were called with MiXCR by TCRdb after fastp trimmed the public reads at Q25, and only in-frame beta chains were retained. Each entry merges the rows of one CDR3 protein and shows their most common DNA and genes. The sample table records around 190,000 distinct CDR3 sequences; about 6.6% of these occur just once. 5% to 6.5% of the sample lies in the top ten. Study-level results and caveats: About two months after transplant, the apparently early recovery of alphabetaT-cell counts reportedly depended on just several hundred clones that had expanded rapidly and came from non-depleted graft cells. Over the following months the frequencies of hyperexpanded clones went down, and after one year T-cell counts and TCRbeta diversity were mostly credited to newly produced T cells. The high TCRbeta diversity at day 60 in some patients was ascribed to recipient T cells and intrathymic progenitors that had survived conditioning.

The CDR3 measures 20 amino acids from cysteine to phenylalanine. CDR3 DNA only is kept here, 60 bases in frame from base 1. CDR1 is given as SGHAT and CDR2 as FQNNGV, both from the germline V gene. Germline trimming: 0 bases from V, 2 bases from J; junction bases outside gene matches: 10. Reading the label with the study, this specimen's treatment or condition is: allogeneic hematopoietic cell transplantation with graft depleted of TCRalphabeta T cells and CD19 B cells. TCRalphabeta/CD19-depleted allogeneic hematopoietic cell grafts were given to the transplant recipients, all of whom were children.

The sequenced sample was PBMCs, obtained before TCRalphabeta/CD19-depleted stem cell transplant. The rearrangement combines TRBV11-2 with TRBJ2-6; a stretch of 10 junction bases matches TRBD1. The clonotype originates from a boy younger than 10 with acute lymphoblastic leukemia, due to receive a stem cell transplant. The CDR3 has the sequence CASSLEFSGTGAPGANVLTF. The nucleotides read TGTGCCAGCAGCTTAGAGTTTTCCGGGACAGGGGCCCCTGGGGCCAACGTCCTGACTTTC.